Sequencing of this T cell receptor (beta chain) was carried out in a study of blood T cell repertoires in COVID-19. Turning to the study itself: The samples span acute and convalescent COVID-19 from the United States, Italy and Spain. From T cells, B-cell-depleted T cells, or PBMCs came the material, which was cDNA or gDNA.

Original handling: By means of reference gene primer amplification, nucleated cell counts were estimated. Profiled with immunoSEQ multiplex PCR; TCRdb holds only in-frame clones, not every one. D and trimming come from the DNA, and the V and J calls and clone size come from that table. The sample gives fewer than 350,000 clones, approximately 91% of which show up once; 9% to 9.5% is in the top ten. Material: peripheral blood. The clonotype comes from a young man with active or convalescent COVID-19.

CDR3 sequence: CASSTQEKAGQTTYEQYF. Here the CDR3 DNA reads TGTGCCAGCAGCACACAAGAAAAGGCAGGACAAACTACCTACGAGCAGTACTTC. The chain is built from TRBV21-1 and TRBJ2-7; the DNA was not compared with TRBD1, the D call given in the table. TRBV21-1 is a known pseudogene. The CDR3 consists of 18 residues.